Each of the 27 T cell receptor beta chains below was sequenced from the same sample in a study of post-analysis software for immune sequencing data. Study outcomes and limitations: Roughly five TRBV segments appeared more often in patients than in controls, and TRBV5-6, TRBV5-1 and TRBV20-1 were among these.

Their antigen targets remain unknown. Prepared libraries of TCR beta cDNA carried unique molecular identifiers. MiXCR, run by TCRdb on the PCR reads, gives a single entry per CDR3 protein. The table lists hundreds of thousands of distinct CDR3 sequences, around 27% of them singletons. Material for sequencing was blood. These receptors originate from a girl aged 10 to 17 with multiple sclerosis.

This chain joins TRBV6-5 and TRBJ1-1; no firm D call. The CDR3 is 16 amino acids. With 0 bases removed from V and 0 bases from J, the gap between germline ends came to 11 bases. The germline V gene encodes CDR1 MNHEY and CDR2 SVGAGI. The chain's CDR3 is CASSYSYDSMNTEAFF. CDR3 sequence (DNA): TGTGCCAGCAGTTACTCTTACGATTCAATGAACACTGAAGCTTTCTTT.

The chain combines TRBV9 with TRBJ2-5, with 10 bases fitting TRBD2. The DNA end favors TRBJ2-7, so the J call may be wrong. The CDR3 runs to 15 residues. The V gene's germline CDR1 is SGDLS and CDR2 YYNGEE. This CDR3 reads CASSGGPSGSSEQYF. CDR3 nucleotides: TGTGCCAGCAGCGGAGGGCCTAGCGGGAGTAGCGAGCAGTACTTC.

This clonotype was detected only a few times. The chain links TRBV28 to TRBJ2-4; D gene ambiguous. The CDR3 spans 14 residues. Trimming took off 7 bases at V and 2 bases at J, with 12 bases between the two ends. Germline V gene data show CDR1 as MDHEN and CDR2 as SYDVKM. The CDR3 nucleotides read TGTGCCAGCACACAGATTGGAACCAAAAACATTCAGTACTTC. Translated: CASTQIGTKNIQYF.

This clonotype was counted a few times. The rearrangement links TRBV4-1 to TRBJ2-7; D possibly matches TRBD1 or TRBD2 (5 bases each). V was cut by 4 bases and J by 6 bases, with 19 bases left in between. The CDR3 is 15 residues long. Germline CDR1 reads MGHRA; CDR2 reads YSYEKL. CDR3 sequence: CASSPNPLGVSEQYF. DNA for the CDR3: TGCGCCAGCAGCCCGAACCCACTGGGGGTGTCCGAGCAGTACTTC.

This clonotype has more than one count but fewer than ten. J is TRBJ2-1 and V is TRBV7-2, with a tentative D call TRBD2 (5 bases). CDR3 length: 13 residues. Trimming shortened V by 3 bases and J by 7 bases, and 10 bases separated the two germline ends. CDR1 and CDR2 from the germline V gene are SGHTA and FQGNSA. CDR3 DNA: TGTGCCAGCAGCTTGAGCGGTACTAATGAGCAGTTCTTC. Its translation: CASSLSGTNEQFF.

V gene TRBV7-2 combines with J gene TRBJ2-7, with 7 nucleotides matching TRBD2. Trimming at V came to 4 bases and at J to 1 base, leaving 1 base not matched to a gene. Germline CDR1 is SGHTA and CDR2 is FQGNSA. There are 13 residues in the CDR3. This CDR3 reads CASSSGLSYEQYF. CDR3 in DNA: TGTGCCAGCAGCTCGGGACTATCCTACGAGCAGTACTTC.

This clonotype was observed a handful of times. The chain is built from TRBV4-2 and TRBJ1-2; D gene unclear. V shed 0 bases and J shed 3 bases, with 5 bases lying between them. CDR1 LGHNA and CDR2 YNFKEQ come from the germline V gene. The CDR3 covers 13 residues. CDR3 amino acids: CASSQDRDYGYTF. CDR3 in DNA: TGTGCCAGCAGCCAAGACAGAGACTATGGCTACACCTTC.

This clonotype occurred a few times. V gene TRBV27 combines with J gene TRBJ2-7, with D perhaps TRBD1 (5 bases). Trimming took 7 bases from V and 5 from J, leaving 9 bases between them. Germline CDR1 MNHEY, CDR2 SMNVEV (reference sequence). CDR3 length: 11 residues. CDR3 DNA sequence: TGTGCCAGCAAGAGCAGGGACGAGCAGTACTTC. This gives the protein CASKSRDEQYF.

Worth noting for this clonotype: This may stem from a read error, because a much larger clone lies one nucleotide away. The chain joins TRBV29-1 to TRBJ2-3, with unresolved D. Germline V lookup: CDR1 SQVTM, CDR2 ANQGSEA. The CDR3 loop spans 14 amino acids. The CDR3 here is CSAERELGTDTQYF. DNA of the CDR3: TGCAGCGCTGAAAGGGAACTTGGCACAGATACGCAGTATTTT.

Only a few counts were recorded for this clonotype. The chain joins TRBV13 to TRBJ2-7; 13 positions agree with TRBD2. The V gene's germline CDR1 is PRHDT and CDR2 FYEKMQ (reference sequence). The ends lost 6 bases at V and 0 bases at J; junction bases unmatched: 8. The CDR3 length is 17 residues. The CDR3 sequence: CASRLRRTSGSSYEQYF. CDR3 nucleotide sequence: TGTGCCAGCAGACTGAGGAGGACTAGCGGGAGCTCCTACGAGCAGTACTTC. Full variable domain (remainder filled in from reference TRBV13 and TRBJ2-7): AAGVIQSPRHLIKEKRETATLKCYPIPRHDTVYWYQQGPGQDPQFLISFYEKMQSDKGSIPDRFSAQQFSDYHSELNMSSLELGDSALYFCASRLRRTSGSSYEQYFGPGTRLTVT.

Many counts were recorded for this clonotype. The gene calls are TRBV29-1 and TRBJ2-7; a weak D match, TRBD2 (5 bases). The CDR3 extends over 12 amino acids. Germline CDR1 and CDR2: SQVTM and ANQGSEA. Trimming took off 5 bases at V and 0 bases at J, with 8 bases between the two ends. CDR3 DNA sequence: TGCAGCGTTAGTAGCGACTCCTACGAGCAGTACTTC. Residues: CSVSSDSYEQYF.

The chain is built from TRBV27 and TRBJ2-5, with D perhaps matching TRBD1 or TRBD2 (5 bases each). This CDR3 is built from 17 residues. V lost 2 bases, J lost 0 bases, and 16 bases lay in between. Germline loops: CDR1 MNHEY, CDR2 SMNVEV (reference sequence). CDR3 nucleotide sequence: TGTGCCAGCAGTTTACATGCCGAGAGGGGTCACCAAGAGACCCAGTACTTC. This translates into CASSLHAERGHQETQYF.

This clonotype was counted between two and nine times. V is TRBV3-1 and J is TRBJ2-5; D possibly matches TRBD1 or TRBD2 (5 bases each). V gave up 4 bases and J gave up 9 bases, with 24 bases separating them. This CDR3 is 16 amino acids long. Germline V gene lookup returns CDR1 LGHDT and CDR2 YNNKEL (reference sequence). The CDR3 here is CASSLGDKGPLIPQYF. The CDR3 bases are TGTGCCAGCAGCCTAGGCGACAAGGGACCGCTGATTCCCCAGTACTTC.

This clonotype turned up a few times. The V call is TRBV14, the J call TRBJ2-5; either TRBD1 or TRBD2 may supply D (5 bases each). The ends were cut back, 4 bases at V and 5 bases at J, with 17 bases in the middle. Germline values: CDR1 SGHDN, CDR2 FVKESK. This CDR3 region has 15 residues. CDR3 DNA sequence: TGTGCCAGCAGCCGGAACCGGGACCACGGGGAGACCCAGTACTTC. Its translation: CASSRNRDHGETQYF.

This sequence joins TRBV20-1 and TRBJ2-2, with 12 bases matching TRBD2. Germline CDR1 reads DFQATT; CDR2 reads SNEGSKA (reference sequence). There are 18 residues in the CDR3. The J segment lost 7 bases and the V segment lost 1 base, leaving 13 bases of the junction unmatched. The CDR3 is CSARVFLGLAGTGGELFF. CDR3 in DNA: TGCAGTGCTAGAGTTTTTTTAGGACTAGCGGGGACAGGCGGGGAGCTGTTTTTT.

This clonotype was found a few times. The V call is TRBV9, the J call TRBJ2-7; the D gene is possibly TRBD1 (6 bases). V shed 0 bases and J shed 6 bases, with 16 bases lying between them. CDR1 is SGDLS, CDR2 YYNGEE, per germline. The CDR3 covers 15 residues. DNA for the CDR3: TGTGCCAGCAGCGTAGAGTCCCGGACAGATCGCGAGCAGTACTTC. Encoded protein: CASSVESRTDREQYF.

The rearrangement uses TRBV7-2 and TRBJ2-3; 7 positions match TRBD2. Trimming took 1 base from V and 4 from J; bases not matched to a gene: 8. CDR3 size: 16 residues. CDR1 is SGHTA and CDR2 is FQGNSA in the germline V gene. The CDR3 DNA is TGTGCCAGCAGCTTAGACGGCGGGAGTAATCCAGATACGCAGTATTTT. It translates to CASSLDGGSNPDTQYF.

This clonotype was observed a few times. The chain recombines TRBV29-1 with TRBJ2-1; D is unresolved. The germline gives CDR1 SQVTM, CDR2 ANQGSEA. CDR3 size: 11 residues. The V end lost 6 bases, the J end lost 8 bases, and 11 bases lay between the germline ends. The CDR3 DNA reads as TGCAGCGTCGCTCTCGGCGATGAGCAGTTCTTC. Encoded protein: CSVALGDEQFF.

The CDR3 reads CASSMGGTTDTQYF. The CDR3 DNA reads as TGTGCCAGTAGTATGGGGGGGACCACAGATACGCAGTATTTT. The V and J genes are TRBV19 and TRBJ2-3; 7 bases are shared with TRBD2. The CDR3 is made up of 14 amino acids. The junction had 2 bases not matched to a gene; V was cut back by 3 bases and J by 2 bases. The germline gives CDR1 LNHDA, CDR2 SQIVND (reference sequence).

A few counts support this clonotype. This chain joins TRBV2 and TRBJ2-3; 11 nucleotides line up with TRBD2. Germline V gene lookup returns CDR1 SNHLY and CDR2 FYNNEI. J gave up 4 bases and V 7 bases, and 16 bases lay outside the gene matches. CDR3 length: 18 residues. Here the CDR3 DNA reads TGTGCCAGCAATGTGGGTCTAGCGGGAGGCCCACCCCCAGATACGCAGTATTTT. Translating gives CASNVGLAGGPPPDTQYF.

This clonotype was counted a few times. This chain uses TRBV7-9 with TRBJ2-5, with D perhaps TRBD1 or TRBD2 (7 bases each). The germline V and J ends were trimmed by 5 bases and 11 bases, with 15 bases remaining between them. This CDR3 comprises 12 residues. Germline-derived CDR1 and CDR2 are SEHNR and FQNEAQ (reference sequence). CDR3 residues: CASSQGGDAQYF. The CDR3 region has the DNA TGTGCCAGCAGCCAGGGGGGGGACGCGCAGTACTTC.

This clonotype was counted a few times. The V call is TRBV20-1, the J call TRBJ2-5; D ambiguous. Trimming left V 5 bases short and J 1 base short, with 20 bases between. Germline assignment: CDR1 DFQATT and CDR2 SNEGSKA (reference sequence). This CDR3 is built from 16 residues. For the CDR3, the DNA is TGCAGTGCTCCCCGACCCCTAACAAATTCCCAAGAGACCCAGTACTTC. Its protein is CSAPRPLTNSQETQYF.

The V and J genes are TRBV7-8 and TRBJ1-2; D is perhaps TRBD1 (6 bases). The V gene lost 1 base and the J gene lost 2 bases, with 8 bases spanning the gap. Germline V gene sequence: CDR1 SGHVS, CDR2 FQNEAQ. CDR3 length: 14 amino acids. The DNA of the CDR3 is TGTGCCAGCAGCTTAGGGACAGACAACTATGGCTACACCTTC. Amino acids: CASSLGTDNYGYTF.

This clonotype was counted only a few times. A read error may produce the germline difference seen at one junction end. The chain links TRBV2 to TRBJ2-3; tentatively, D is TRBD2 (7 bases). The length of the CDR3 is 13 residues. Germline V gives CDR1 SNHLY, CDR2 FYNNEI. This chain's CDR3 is CASSDRGADTKYF. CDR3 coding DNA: TGTGCCAGCAGTGATCGGGGGGCCGATACGAAGTATTTT.

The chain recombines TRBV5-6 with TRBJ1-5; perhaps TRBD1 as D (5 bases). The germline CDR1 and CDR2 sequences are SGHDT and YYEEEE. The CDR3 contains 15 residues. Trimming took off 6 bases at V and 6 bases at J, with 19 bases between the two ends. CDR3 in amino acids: CASTIAGTAGQPQHF. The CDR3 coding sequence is TGTGCCAGCACCATTGCCGGGACCGCCGGTCAGCCCCAGCATTTT. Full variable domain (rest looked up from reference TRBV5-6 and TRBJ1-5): DAGVTQSPTHLIKTRGQQVTLRCSPKSGHDTVSWYQQALGQGPQFIFQYYEEEERQRGNFPDRFSGHQFPNYSSELNVNALLLGDSALYLCASTIAGTAGQPQHFGDGTRLSIL.

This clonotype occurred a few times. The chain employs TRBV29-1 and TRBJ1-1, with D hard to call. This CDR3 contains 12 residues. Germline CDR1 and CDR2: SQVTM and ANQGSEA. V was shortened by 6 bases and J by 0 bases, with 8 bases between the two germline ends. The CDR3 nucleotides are TGCAGCGTCTCTCTAATGAACACTGAAGCTTTCTTT. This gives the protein CSVSLMNTEAFF.

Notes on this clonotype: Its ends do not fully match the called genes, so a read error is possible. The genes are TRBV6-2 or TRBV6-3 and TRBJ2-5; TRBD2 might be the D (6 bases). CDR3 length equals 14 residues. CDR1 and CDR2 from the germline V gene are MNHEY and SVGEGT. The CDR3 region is CAGSFPGRGREQYF. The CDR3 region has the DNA TGTGCCGGCAGTTTCCCGGGGCGGGGTCGGGAGCAGTACTTC.